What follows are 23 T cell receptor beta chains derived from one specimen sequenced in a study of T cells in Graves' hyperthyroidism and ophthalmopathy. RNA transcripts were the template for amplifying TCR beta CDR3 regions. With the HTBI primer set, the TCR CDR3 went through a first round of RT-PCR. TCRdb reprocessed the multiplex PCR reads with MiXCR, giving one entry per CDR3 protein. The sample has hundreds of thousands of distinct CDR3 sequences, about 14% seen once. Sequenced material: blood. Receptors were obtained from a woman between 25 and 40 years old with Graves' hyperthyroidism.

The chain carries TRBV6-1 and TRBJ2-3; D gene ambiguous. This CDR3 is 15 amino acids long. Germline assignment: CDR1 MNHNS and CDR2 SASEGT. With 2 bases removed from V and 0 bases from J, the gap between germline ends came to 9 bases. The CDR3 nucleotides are TGTGCCAGCAGTGAAAGAGGCCGAAGCACAGATACGCAGTATTTT. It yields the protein CASSERGRSTDTQYF.

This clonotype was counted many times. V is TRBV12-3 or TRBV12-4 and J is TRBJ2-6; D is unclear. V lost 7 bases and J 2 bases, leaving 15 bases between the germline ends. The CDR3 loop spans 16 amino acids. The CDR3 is CASKARRGPGANVLTF. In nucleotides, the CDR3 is TGTGCCAGCAAGGCCAGGAGAGGTCCTGGGGCCAACGTCCTGACTTTC.

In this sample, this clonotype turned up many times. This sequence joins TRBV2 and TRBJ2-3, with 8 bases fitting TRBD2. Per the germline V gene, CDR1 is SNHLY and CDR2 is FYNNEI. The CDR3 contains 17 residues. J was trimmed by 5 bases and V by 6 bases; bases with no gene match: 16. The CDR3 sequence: CASSPPRGLAGLDTQYF. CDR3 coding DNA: TGTGCCAGCAGCCCACCCCGAGGGCTAGCGGGTTTAGATACGCAGTATTTT.

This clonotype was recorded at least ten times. CDR3 in DNA: TGTGCCAGCAGTCCCGGACGGGGCGATGGCTACACCTTC. It yields the protein CASSPGRGDGYTF. The V gene is TRBV2, the J gene TRBJ1-2, with a possible D match to TRBD1 (5 bases). V gave up 5 bases and J gave up 6 bases, with 13 bases separating them. The CDR3 covers 13 residues. Germline assignment: CDR1 SNHLY and CDR2 FYNNEI.

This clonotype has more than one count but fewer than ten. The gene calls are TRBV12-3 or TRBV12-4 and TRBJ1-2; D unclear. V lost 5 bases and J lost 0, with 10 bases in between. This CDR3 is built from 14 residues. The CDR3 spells CASSAGYPNYGYTF. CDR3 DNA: TGTGCCAGCAGTGCGGGCTACCCTAACTATGGCTACACCTTC.

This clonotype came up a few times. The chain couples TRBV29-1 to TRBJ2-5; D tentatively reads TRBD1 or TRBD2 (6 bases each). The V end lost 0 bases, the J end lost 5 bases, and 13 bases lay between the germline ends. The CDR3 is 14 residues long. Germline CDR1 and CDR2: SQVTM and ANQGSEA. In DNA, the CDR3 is TGCAGCGTTGAAGATCAGAGGGGGGTGGAGACCCAGTACTTC. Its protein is CSVEDQRGVETQYF.

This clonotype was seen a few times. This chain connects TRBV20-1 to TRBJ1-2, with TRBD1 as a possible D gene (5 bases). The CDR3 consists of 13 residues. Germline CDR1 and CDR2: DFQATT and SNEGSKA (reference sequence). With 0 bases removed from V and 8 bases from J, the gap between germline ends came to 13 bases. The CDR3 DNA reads TGCAGTGCTAGAGATCTAAGGGGTATAGGCTACACCTTC. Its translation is CSARDLRGIGYTF.

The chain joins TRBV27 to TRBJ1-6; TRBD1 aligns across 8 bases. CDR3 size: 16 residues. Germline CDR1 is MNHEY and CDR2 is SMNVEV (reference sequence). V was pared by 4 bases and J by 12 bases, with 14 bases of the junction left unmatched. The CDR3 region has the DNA TGTGCCAGCAGTTCCGACAGGGGCTTGGGCTATTTACCCCTCCACTTT. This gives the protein CASSSDRGLGYLPLHF.

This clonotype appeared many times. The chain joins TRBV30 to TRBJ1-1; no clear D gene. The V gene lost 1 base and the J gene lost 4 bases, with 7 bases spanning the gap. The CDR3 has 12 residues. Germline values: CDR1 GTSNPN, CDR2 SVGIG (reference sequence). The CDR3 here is CAWSGESTEAFF. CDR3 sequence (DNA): TGTGCCTGGAGTGGTGAGTCCACTGAAGCTTTCTTT. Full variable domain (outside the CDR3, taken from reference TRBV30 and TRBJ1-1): SQTIHQWPATLVQPVGSPLSLECTVEGTSNPNLYWYRQAAGRGLQLLFYSVGIGQISSEVPQNLSASRPQDRQFILSSKKLLLSDSGFYLCAWSGESTEAFFGQGTRLTVV.

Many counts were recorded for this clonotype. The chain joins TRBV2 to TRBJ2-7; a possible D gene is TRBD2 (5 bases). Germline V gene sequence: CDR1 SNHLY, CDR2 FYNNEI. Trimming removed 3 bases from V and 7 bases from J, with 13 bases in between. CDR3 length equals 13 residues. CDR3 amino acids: CASSDTPGEEQYF. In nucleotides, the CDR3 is TGTGCCAGCAGTGATACCCCCGGGGAGGAGCAGTACTTC.

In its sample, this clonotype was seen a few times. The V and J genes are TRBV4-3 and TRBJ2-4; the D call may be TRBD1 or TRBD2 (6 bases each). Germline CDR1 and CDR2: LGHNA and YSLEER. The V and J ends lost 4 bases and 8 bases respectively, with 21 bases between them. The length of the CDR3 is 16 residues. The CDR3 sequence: CASSLGSGGPVDIQYF. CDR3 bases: TGCGCCAGCAGCCTGGGCAGTGGGGGGCCGGTGGACATTCAGTACTTC.

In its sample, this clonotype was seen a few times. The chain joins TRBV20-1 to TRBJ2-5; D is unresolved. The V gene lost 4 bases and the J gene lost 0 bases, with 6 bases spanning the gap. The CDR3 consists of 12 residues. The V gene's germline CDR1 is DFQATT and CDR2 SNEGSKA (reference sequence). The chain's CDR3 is CSAKANQETQYF. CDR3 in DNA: TGCAGTGCTAAAGCGAACCAAGAGACCCAGTACTTC.

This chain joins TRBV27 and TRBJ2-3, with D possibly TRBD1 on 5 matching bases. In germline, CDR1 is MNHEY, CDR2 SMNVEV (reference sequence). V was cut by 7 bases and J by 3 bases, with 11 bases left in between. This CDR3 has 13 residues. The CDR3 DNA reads TGTGCCAGCAAAGTCAGGACAACAGATACGCAGTATTTT. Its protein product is CASKVRTTDTQYF.

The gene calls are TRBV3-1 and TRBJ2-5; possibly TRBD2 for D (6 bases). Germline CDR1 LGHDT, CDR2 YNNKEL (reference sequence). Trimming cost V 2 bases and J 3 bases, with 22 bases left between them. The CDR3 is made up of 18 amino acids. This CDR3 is CASSQRDHWGGGEETQYF. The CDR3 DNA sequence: TGTGCCAGCAGCCAAAGGGACCATTGGGGTGGCGGGGAAGAGACCCAGTACTTC.

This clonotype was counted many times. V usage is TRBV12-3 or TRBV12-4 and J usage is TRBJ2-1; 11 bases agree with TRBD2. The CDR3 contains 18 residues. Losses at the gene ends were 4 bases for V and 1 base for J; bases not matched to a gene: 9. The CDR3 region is CASSSGLAETLSYNEQFF. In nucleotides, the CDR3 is TGTGCCAGCAGTTCGGGACTAGCGGAGACCTTATCCTACAATGAGCAGTTCTTC.

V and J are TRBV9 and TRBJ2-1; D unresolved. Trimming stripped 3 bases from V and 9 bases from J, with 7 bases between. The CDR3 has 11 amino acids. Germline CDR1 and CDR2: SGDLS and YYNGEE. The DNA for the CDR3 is TGTGCCAGCAGCGAGGGTATTGAGCAGTTCTTC. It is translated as CASSEGIEQFF. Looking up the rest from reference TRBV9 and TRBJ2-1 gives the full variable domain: DSGVTQTPKHLITATGQRVTLRCSPRSGDLSVYWYQQSLDQGLQFLIQYYNGEERAKGNILERFSAQQFPDLHSELNLSSLELGDSALYFCASSEGIEQFFGPGTRLTVL.

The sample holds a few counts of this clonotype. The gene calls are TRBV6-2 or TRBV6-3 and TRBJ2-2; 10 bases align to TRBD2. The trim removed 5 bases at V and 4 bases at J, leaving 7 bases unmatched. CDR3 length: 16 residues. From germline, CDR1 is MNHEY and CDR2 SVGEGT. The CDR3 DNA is TGTGCCAGCAGTCCGAGCGGGAGGGGTGGCACCGGGGAGCTGTTTTTT. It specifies CASSPSGRGGTGELFF.

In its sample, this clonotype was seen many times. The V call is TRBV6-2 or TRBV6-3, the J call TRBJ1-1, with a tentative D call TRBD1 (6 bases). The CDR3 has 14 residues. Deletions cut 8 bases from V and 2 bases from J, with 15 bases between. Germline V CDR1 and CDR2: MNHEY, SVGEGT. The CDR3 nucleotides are TGTGCCAGCTTGTCGGACAGCTCTAACACTGAAGCTTTCTTT. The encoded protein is CASLSDSSNTEAFF.

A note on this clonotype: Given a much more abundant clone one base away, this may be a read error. CDR3 in amino acids: CASSFWGTGTQYF. CDR3 coding DNA: TGTGCCAGCAGCTTCTGGGGTACAGGTACGCAGTATTTT. The genes are TRBV7-9 and TRBJ2-3; D perhaps matches TRBD1 (5 bases). In germline, CDR1 is SEHNR, CDR2 FQNEAQ (reference sequence). The CDR3 runs to 13 residues.

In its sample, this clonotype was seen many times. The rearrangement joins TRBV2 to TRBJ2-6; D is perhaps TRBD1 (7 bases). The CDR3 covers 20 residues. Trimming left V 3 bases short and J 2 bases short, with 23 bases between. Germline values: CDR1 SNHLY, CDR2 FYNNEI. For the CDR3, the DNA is TGTGCCAGCAGTGATGGGGGGACAGAACCTAATGGGCCTGGGGCCAACGTCCTGACTTTC. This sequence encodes CASSDGGTEPNGPGANVLTF. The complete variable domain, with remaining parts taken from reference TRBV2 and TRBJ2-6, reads EPEVTQTPSHQVTQMGQEVILRCVPISNHLYFYWYRQILGQKVEFLVSFYNNEISEKSEIFDDQFSVERPDGSNFTLKIRSTKLEDSAMYFCASSDGGTEPNGPGANVLTFGAGSRLTVL.

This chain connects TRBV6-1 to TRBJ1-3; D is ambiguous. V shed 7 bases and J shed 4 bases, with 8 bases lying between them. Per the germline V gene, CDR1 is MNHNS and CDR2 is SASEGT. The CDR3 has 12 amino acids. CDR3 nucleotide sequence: TGTGCCAGCACGTCAGTAGGAAACACCATATATTTT. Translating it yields CASTSVGNTIYF.

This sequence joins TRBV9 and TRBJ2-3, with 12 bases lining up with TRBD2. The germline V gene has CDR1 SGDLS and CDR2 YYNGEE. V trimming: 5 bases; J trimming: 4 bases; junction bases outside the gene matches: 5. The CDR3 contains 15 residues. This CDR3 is CASSLAGGVADTQYF. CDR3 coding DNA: TGTGCCAGCAGTCTAGCGGGAGGGGTCGCAGATACGCAGTATTTT.

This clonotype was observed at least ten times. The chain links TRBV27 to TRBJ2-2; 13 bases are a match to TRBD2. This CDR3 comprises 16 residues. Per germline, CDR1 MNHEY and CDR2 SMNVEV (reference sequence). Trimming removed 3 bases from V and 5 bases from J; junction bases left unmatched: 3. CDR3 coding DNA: TGTGCCAGCAGTTTCCGGGGACTAGCGGGGACCGGGGAGCTGTTTTTT. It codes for CASSFRGLAGTGELFF.